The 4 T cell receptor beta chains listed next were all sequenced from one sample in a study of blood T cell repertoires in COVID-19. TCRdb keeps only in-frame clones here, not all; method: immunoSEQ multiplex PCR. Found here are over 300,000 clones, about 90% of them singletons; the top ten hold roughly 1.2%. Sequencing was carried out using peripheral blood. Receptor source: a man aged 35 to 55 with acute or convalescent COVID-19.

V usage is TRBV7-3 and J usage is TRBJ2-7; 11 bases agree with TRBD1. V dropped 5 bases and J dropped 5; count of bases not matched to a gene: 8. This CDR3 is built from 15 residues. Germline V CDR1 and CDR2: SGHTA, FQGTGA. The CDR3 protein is CASSAEGQGVDEQYF. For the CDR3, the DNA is TGTGCCAGCAGCGCAGAGGGACAGGGGGTGGACGAGCAGTACTTC.

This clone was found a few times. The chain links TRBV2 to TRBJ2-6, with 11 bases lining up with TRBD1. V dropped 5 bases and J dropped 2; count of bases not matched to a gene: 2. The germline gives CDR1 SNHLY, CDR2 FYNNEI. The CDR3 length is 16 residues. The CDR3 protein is CASSRTGGTGANVLTF. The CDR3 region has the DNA TGTGCCAGCAGTCGGACAGGGGGCACTGGGGCCAACGTCCTGACTTTC. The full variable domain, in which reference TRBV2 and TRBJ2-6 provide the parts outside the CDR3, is EPEVTQTPSHQVTQMGQEVILRCVPISNHLYFYWYRQILGQKVEFLVSFYNNEISEKSEIFDDQFSVERPDGSNFTLKIRSTKLEDSAMYFCASSRTGGTGANVLTFGAGSRLTVL.

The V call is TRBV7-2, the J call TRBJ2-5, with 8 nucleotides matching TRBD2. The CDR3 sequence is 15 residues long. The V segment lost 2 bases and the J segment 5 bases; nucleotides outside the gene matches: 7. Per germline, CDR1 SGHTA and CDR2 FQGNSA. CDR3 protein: CASSLSGLGDETQYF. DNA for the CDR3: TGTGCCAGCAGCTTATCGGGACTAGGTGATGAGACCCAGTACTTC.

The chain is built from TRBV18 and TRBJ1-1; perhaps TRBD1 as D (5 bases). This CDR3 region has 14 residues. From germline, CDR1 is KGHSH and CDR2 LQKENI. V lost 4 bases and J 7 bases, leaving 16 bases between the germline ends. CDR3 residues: CASSRLTGSGEAFF. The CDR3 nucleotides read TGTGCCAGCTCACGACTTACAGGTTCCGGTGAAGCTTTCTTT. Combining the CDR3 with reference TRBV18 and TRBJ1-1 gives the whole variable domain NAGVMQNPRHLVRRRGQEARLRCSPMKGHSHVYWYRQLPEEGLKFMVYLQKENIIDESGMPKERFSAEFPKEGPSILRIQQVVRGDSAAYFCASSRLTGSGEAFFGQGTRLTVV.